The sequence of this T cell receptor (beta chain) was determined in a study of T cell responses to AZD1222 COVID-19 vaccine. Study-wide results and limits: The donor cohort was predominantly white British with a female majority, and clonal diversity may have been underestimated.

The length of the CDR3 is 14 residues. Germline lookup yields CDR1 SGHRS and CDR2 YFSETQ. With 5 bases clipped from V and 3 bases from J, the junction kept 3 bases outside the gene matches. Assay used: immunoSEQ multiplex PCR; TCRdb lists only in-frame clones, some missing. Of about 80,000 clones in the sample, 80% to 90% were seen once. For this clone: No antigen is known for it.

The receptor's source is an adult who received the AZD1222 COVID-19 vaccine. The V gene is TRBV5-1, the J gene TRBJ2-5; TRBD2 matches at 11 bases. Sequenced here: peripheral blood, sampled 28 days after the second AZD1222 dose. CDR3 sequence reads: CASRPGLAEETQYF. In DNA, the CDR3 is TGCGCCAGCAGGCCGGGACTAGCGGAAGAGACCCAGTACTTC.